The 11 T cell receptor beta chains listed next were all sequenced from one sample in a study of OX40 agonist ivuxolimab in advanced cancers. The assay was immunoSEQ multiplex PCR, and TCRdb's table has in-frame clones only and misses some. In the table there are some 90,000 clones, around 90% of which are singletons. Sequenced here: CD4+ or CD8+ T cells sorted from blood, sampled in a trial of the OX40 agonist ivuxolimab. These receptors were obtained from an adult with an advanced solid tumor such as melanoma, head and neck, liver or kidney cancer.

This chain connects TRBV11-2 to TRBJ2-7; D possibly corresponds to TRBD1 (6 bases). V lost 5 bases and J lost 0, with 11 bases in between. The CDR3 sequence is 14 residues long. The germline V gene encodes CDR1 SGHAT and CDR2 FQNNGV. CDR3 nucleotides: TGTGCCAGCAGCGGGACAAGCACCTCCTACGAGCAGTACTTC. Its protein product is CASSGTSTSYEQYF.

This clone has more than one count but fewer than ten. The genes are TRBV10-3 and TRBJ2-7; D possibly corresponds to TRBD2 (6 bases). Germline CDR1 is ENHRY and CDR2 is SYGVKD. The V end lost 4 bases, the J end lost 0 bases, and 22 bases lay between the germline ends. The CDR3 loop spans 18 amino acids. The CDR3 coding sequence is TGTGCCATCAGTGGGTCGATCCCTAGCGCGGAGGGCTCCTACGAGCAGTACTTC. Protein sequence: CAISGSIPSAEGSYEQYF.

The chain is built from TRBV14 and TRBJ2-7; 11 bases match TRBD1. Trimming at V came to 4 bases and at J to 3 bases, leaving 17 bases not matched to a gene. The CDR3 extends over 19 amino acids. The germline V gene encodes CDR1 SGHDN and CDR2 FVKESK. In DNA, the CDR3 is TGTGCCAGCAGCCCTCACCTCGGGACAGGGGGGTGGGGGCACTACGAGCAGTACTTC. Protein product: CASSPHLGTGGWGHYEQYF.

V usage is TRBV9 and J usage is TRBJ1-2, with D perhaps matching TRBD1 (5 bases). In germline, CDR1 is SGDLS, CDR2 YYNGEE. The V gene lost 5 bases and the J gene lost 5 bases, with 13 bases spanning the gap. This CDR3 region has 13 residues. Here the CDR3 DNA reads TGTGCCAGCAGTTTTCAAACAGGATATGGCTACACCTTC. It is translated as CASSFQTGYGYTF. Based on the CDR3 plus reference TRBV9 and TRBJ1-2, the full variable domain is DSGVTQTPKHLITATGQRVTLRCSPRSGDLSVYWYQQSLDQGLQFLIQYYNGEERAKGNILERFSAQQFPDLHSELNLSSLELGDSALYFCASSFQTGYGYTFGSGTRLTVV.

This chain connects TRBV21-1 to TRBJ2-3; the DNA was not compared with TRBD2, the D call given in the table. TRBV21-1 constitutes a pseudogene. The CDR3 has 15 residues. The CDR3 DNA follows: TGTGCCAGCAGCAAAGGGACGGGAGTAACAGATACGCAGTATTTT. This sequence encodes CASSKGTGVTDTQYF.

V and J are TRBV5-1 and TRBJ2-1, with 7 bases that match TRBD2. This CDR3 has 13 residues. V lost 5 bases, J lost 9 bases, and 8 bases stayed unmatched. Germline V gene sequence: CDR1 SGHRS, CDR2 YFSETQ. CDR3 sequence reads: CASRWERGTEQFF. DNA for the CDR3: TGCGCCAGCAGGTGGGAGCGGGGAACTGAGCAGTTCTTC. The complete variable domain, with remaining parts taken from reference TRBV5-1 and TRBJ2-1, reads KAGVTQTPRYLIKTRGQQVTLSCSPISGHRSVSWYQQTPGQGLQFLFEYFSETQRNKGNFPGRFSGRQFSNSRSEMNVSTLELGDSALYLCASRWERGTEQFFGPGTRLTVL.

The chain is built from TRBV6-5 and TRBJ1-1; D is ambiguous. CDR1 MNHEY and CDR2 SVGAGI come from the germline V gene. The CDR3 loop spans 13 amino acids. V was pared by 5 bases and J by 7 bases, with 14 bases between. The CDR3 sequence is CASSANRGDEAFF. CDR3 DNA sequence: TGTGCCAGCAGTGCGAATCGGGGAGATGAAGCTTTCTTT.

CDR3 protein: CSVAPRLSGNTIYF. CDR3 coding DNA: TGCAGCGTTGCTCCTCGGTTATCTGGAAACACCATATATTTT. This chain joins TRBV29-1 and TRBJ1-3, with D unclear. The V gene lost 4 bases and the J gene lost 1 base, with 11 bases spanning the gap. The CDR3 contains 14 residues. Germline V gene lookup returns CDR1 SQVTM and CDR2 ANQGSEA.

This chain connects TRBV18 to TRBJ1-1; D is perhaps TRBD1 (5 bases). The germline V gene encodes CDR1 KGHSH and CDR2 LQKENI. The CDR3 has 13 residues. Trimming stripped 3 bases from V and 4 bases from J, with 9 bases between. The chain's CDR3 is CASSPMGGTEAFF. The CDR3 DNA follows: TGTGCCAGCTCACCTATGGGGGGCACTGAAGCTTTCTTT.

The chain is built from TRBV10-3 and TRBJ2-7; D is uncertain. Germline V gene data show CDR1 as ENHRY and CDR2 as SYGVKD. Trimming took off 6 bases at V and 3 bases at J, with 9 bases between the two ends. This CDR3 region has 12 residues. CDR3 nucleotides: TGTGCCATCAGAGAGACGGACTACGAGCAGTACTTC. It specifies CAIRETDYEQYF.

In its sample, this clone was seen once. The rearrangement links TRBV18 to TRBJ1-4, with D possibly matching TRBD1 (5 bases). CDR1 and CDR2 from the germline V gene are KGHSH and LQKENI. This CDR3 contains 13 residues. Trimming left V 6 bases short and J 7 bases short, with 12 bases between. CDR3 protein: CASSGGSGEKLFF. The DNA of the CDR3 is TGTGCCAGCTCCGGGGGGTCCGGTGAAAAACTGTTTTTT.